In this sample, the clone carrying this T cell receptor beta chain turned up many times. This record belongs to a study of Graves' ophthalmopathy and Graves' hyperthyroidism. Investigators amplified TCR beta CDR3 regions from RNA transcripts. The first round was an RT-PCR with HTBI primers, and the second round was a multiplex PCR. TCRdb reprocessed the multiplex PCR reads via MiXCR and lists one record per CDR3 protein. The sample yields around 1,000,000 distinct CDR3 sequences, about two fifths seen once. Germline assignment: CDR1 SGHRS and CDR2 YFSETQ. Losses at the gene ends were 5 bases for V and 0 bases for J; bases not matched to a gene: 5. CDR3 length: 16 amino acids.

The sample taken for sequencing was peripheral blood or thyroid tissue (not recorded which). The TCR was taken from an adult man with Graves' hyperthyroidism. The V and J genes are TRBV5-1 and TRBJ2-6; TRBD1 aligns across 7 bases. CDR3 loop: CASRETGSSGANVLTF. In DNA, the CDR3 is TGCGCCAGCAGGGAGACAGGGAGCTCTGGGGCCAACGTCCTGACTTTC.